This TCR beta chain was documented in a study of response to subunit inactivated influenza vaccine. V lost 2 bases and J 2 bases, leaving 13 bases between the germline ends. Germline CDR1 reads GTSNPN; CDR2 reads SVGIG (reference sequence). This CDR3 is built from 15 residues. This clonotype turned up a few times. TCRdb reprocessed the RT-PCR reads via MiXCR and lists one record per CDR3 protein. This table holds approximately 290,000 distinct CDR3 sequences, 20% to 25% found once. This chain connects TRBV30 to TRBJ1-5; weak D call: TRBD1 (5 bases). This material consisted of PBMCs from blood, taken about 20 months after vaccination. The clonotype comes from a man aged 45 to 70 who received an inactivated influenza vaccine. The CDR3 loop is CAWSMGQGGNQPQHF. As DNA, the CDR3 is TGTGCCTGGAGTATGGGGCAGGGAGGCAATCAGCCCCAGCATTTT.